This TCR beta chain appears in the sequencing data of a study of T cells in Graves' hyperthyroidism and ophthalmopathy. RNA transcripts gave rise to amplified TCR beta CDR3 regions. Researchers ran a first-round RT-PCR on the TCR CDR3 using the HTBI primer set. Via MiXCR, TCRdb re-called the multiplex PCR reads, giving one row per CDR3 protein. The data hold approximately 620,000 distinct CDR3 sequences, with around 15% observed a single time. V was clipped by 0 bases and J by 1 base; unmatched bases: 13. The CDR3 covers 20 residues. The germline gives CDR1 MNHEY, CDR2 SMNVEV (reference sequence). This clonotype showed up just a few times. Ophthalmopathy cases met thresholds of Clinical Activity Score at least 3, NOSPECS grade at least 4 and duration under 3 months. Each 10 ml fresh peripheral blood draw supplied the PBMCs.

The origin of this receptor is a woman in her thirties or forties with Graves' ophthalmopathy. The chain employs TRBV27 and TRBJ2-5, with 11 bases lining up with TRBD1. The source material was blood. This CDR3 reads CASSLSPPDRGPPSQETQYF. The CDR3 nucleotides are TGTGCCAGCAGTTTATCCCCCCCGGACAGGGGGCCCCCGTCCCAAGAGACCCAGTACTTC.